Listed here is a single TCR beta chain. This sample is part of a study of blood T cell repertoires in COVID-19. V shed 7 bases and J 7 bases; nucleotides not matched to a gene: 8. Germline assignment: CDR1 MNHEY and CDR2 SVGAGI. This CDR3 has 13 amino acids. Participants in the exposed group had met a COVID-19 case in the 2 weeks before joining the study. Only in-frame clones appear in the TCRdb table, and some are missing; sequencing was by immunoSEQ multiplex PCR. The table lists fewer than 350,000 clones, 85% to 95% of them singletons. The TCR originated in a man aged 40-49 years who had been exposed to COVID-19. The sequenced material came from PBMCs or T cells enriched from blood (not recorded which). The rearrangement uses TRBV6-5 and TRBJ2-7; 9 bases match TRBD1. The CDR3, as DNA: TGTGCCAGCATTCTACAGGGGGCGGGGGAGCAGTACTTC. It specifies CASILQGAGEQYF.